The entry that follows covers one T cell receptor (beta chain) sequence. Its target is unknown. This record comes from a study of beta chain features in type 1 diabetes. Per the germline V gene, CDR1 is SGHTA and CDR2 is FQGNSA. This CDR3 has 15 residues. V shed 1 base and J shed 10 bases, with 14 bases lying between them. Isolated RNA was reverse transcribed in full, so expressed TCRB transcripts were sequenced. Naive, central memory and regulatory T cell samples yielded about 3.9 million reads on average. The data were produced by immunoSEQ multiplex PCR, yet TCRdb's version contains in-frame clones alone and is incomplete. The sample includes 330,000 or so clones, around 20% of them seen just once. Each donor gave one heparinised blood draw averaging around 120 mL. The study, taken as a whole, reports: Patients with type 1 diabetes showed fewer VDJ junction insertions and more deletions. For patients, the naive, central memory and Treg TCRB repertoires appeared more alike than for healthy donors.

This TCR was sampled from a young woman in good health. V is TRBV7-2 and J is TRBJ1-6; possibly TRBD1 for D (6 bases). The sequencing sample was made of naive CD4+ T cells from blood. CDR3 region: CASSLGGGLGSPLHF. CDR3 DNA sequence: TGTGCCAGCAGCTTAGGAGGGGGTCTCGGGTCACCCCTCCACTTT.